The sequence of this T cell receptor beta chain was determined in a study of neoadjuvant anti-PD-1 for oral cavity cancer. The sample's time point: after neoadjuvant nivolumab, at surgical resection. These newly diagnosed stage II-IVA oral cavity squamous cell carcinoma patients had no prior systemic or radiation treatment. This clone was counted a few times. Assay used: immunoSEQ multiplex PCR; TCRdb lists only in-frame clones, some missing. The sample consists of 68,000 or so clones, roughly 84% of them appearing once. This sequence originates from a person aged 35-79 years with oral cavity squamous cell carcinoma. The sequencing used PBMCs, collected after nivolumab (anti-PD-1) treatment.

The CDR3 bases are TGTGCCAGCAGTGTGGGGAATTCGGAGACCCAGTACTTC. Its translation is CASSVGNSETQYF. The gene calls are TRBV2 and TRBJ2-5; D is unclear. The germline V and J ends were trimmed by 4 bases and 5 bases, with 11 bases remaining between them. Germline CDR1 is SNHLY and CDR2 is FYNNEI. This CDR3 comprises 13 residues.